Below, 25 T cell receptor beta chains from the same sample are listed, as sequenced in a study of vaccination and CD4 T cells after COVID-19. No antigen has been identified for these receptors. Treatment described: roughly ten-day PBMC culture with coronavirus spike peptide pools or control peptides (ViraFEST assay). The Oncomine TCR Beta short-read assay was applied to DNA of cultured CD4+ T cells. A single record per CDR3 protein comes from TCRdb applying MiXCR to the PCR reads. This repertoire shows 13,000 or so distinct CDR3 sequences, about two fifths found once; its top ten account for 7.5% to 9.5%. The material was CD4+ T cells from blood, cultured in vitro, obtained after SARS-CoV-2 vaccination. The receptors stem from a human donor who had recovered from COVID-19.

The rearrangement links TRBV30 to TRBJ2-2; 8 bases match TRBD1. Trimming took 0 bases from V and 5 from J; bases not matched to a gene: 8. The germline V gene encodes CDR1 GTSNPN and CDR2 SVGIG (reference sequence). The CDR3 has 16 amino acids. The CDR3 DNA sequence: TGTGCCTGGAGTGTATTCAGGACAGGGCAAACCGGGGAGCTGTTTTTT. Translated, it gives CAWSVFRTGQTGELFF.

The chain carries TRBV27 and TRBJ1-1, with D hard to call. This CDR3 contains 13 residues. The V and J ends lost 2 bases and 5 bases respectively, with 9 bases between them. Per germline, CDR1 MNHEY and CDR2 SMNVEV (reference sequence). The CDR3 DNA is TGTGCCAGCAGTTTAGGGAGGGTAACTGAAGCTTTCTTT. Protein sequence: CASSLGRVTEAFF.

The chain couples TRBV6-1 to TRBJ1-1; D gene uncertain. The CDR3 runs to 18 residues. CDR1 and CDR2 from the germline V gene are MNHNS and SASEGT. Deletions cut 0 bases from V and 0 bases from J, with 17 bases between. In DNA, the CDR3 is TGTGCCAGCAGTGAAGCGCTTCGACGGGCAAGCATGAACACTGAAGCTTTCTTT. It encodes CASSEALRRASMNTEAFF.

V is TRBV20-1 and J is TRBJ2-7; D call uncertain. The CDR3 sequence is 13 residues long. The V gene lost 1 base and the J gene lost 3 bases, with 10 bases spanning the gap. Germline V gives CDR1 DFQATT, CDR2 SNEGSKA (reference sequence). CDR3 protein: CSARAGKDYEQYF. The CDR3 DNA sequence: TGCAGTGCTAGAGCTGGGAAGGACTACGAGCAGTACTTC.

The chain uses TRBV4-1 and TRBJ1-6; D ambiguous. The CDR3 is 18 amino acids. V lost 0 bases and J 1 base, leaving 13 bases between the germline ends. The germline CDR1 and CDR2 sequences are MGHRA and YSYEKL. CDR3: CASSQDRGKGSYNSPLHF. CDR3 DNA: TGCGCCAGCAGCCAAGATCGAGGGAAAGGGTCCTATAATTCACCCCTCCACTTT.

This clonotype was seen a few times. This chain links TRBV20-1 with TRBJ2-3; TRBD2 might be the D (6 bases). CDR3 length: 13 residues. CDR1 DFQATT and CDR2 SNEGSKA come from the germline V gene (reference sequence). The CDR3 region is CSPGGTLTDTQYF. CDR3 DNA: TGCAGCCCCGGTGGGACTCTCACAGATACGCAGTATTTT.

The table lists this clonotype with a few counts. The CDR3 region is CATSDQGTGGETQYF. CDR3 in DNA: TGTGCCACCAGTGATCAGGGGACAGGGGGAGAGACCCAGTACTTC. The gene calls are TRBV24-1 and TRBJ2-5; 11 bases fit TRBD1. Looked up from germline, CDR1 is KGHDR and CDR2 is SFDVKD. The CDR3 runs 15 residues. Germline trimming cut 3 bases from V and 4 bases from J; bases unmatched to any gene: 3.

The CDR3 protein is CASSTYRDANNEQFF. The CDR3 coding sequence is TGTGCCAGTAGTACATACAGGGACGCAAACAATGAGCAGTTCTTC. The rearrangement joins TRBV19 to TRBJ2-1; D possibly corresponds to TRBD1 (6 bases). This CDR3 spans 15 amino acids. Trimming stripped 4 bases from V and 5 bases from J, with 15 bases between. The germline CDR1 and CDR2 sequences are LNHDA and SQIVND (reference sequence).

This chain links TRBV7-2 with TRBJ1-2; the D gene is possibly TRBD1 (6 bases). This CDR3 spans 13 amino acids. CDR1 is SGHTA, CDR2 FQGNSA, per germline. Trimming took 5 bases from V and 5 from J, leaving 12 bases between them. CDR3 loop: CASSLGTTYGYTF. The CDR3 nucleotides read TGTGCCAGCAGCCTCGGGACAACATATGGCTACACCTTC.

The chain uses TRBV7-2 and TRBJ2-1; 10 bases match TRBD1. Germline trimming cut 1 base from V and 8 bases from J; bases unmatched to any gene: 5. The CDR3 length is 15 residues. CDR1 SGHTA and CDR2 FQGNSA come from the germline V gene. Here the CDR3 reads CASSLVGTGVDEQFF. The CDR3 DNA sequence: TGTGCCAGCAGCTTAGTAGGGACAGGGGTCGATGAGCAGTTCTTC.

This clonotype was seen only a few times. In DNA, the CDR3 is TGTGCCAGCAGTTTGGACAGGGGGCATCAGCCCCAGCATTTT. Translated: CASSLDRGHQPQHF. V gene TRBV28 combines with J gene TRBJ1-5, with 11 positions matching TRBD1. The CDR3 runs 14 residues. CDR1 is MDHEN and CDR2 is SYDVKM in the germline V gene. V lost 3 bases, J lost 5 bases, and 0 bases stayed unmatched. The full variable domain, with the rest looked up from reference TRBV28 and TRBJ1-5, is DVKVTQSSRYLVKRTGEKVFLECVQDMDHENMFWYRQDPGLGLRLIYFSYDVKMKEKGDIPEGYSVSREKKERFSLILESASTNQTSMYLCASSLDRGHQPQHFGDGTRLSIL.

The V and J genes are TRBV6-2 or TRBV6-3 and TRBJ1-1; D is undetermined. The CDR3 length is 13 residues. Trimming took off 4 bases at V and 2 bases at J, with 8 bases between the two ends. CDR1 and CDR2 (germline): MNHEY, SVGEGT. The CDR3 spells CASSFLVNTEAFF. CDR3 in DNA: TGTGCCAGCAGTTTTCTGGTCAACACTGAAGCTTTCTTT.

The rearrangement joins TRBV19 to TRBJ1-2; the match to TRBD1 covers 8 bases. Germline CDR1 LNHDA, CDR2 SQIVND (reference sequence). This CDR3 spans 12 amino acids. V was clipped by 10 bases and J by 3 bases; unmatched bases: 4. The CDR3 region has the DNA TGTGCCACAGAGGGACAGGACTATGGCTACACCTTC. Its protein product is CATEGQDYGYTF. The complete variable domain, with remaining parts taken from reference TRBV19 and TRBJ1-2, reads DGGITQSPKYLFRKEGQNVTLSCEQNLNHDAMYWYRQDPGQGLRLIYYSQIVNDFQKGDIAEGYSVSREKKESFPLTVTSAQKNPTAFYLCATEGQDYGYTFGSGTRLTVV.

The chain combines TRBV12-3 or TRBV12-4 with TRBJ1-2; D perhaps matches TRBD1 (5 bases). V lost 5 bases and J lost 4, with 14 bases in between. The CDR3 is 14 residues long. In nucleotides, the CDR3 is TGTGCCAGCAGTCTAAACCTAGACAGCTATGGCTACACCTTC. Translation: CASSLNLDSYGYTF.

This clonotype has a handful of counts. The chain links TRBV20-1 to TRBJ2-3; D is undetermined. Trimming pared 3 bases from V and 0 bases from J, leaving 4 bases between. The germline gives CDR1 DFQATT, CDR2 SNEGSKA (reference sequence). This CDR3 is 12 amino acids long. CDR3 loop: CSASSSTDTQYF. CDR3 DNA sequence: TGCAGTGCTAGTTCTAGCACAGATACGCAGTATTTT.

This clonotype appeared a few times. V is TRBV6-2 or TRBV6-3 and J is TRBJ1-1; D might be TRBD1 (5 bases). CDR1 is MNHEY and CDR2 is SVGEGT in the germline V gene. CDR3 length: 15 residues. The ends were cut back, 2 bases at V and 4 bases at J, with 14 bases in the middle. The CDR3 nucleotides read TGTGCCAGCAGTTACGGTGTAGGGAGGGGCACTGAAGCTTTCTTT. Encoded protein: CASSYGVGRGTEAFF.

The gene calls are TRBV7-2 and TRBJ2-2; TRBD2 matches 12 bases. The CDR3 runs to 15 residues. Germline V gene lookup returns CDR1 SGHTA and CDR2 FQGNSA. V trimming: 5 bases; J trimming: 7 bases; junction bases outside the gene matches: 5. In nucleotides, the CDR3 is TGTGCCAGCAGCGGACTAGCGGGAAGTCTCGGGGAGCTGTTTTTT. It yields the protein CASSGLAGSLGELFF. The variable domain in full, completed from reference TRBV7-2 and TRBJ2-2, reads GAGVSQSPSNKVTEKGKDVELRCDPISGHTALYWYRQSLGQGLEFLIYFQGNSAPDKSGLPSDRFSAERTGGSVSTLTIQRTQQEDSAVYLCASSGLAGSLGELFFGEGSRLTVL.

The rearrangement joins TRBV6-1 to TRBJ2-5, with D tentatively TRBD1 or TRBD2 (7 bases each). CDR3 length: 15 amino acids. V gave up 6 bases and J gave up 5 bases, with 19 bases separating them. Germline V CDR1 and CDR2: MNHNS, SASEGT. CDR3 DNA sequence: TGTGCCAGCAGCACCAGCGGGACAGCCGGGGAGACCCAGTACTTC. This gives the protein CASSTSGTAGETQYF.

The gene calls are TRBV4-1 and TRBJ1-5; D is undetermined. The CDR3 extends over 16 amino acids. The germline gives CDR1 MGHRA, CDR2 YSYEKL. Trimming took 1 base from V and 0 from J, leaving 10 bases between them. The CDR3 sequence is CASSQVPGPSNQPQHF. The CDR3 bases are TGCGCCAGCAGCCAAGTCCCAGGTCCTAGCAATCAGCCCCAGCATTTT.

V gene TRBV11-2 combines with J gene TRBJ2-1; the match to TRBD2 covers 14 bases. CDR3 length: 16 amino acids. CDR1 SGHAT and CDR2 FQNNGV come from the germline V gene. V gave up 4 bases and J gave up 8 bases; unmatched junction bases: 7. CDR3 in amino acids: CASSSEGTSGSYEQFF. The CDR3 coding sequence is TGTGCCAGCAGCTCTGAGGGGACTAGCGGGAGCTATGAGCAGTTCTTC.

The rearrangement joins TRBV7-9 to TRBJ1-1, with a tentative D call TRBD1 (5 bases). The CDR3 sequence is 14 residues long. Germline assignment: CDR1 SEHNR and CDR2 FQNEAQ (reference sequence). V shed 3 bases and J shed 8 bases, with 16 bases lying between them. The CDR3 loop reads CASSFSLAGDEAFF. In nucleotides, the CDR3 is TGTGCCAGCAGCTTCTCTTTAGCGGGGGACGAAGCTTTCTTT.

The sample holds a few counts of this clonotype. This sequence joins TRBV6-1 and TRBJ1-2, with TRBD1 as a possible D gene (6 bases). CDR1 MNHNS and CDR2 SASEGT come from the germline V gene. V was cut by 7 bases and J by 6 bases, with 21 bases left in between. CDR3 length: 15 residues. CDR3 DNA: TGTGCCAGCACGAAAAGGGGGGATCCTGGAAATGGCTACACCTTC. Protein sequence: CASTKRGDPGNGYTF.

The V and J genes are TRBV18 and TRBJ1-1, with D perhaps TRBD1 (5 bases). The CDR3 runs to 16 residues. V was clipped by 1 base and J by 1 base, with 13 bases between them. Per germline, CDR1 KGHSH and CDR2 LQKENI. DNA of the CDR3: TGTGCCAGCTCACCACGTAGTAAGGGGTCGAACACTGAAGCTTTCTTT. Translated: CASSPRSKGSNTEAFF. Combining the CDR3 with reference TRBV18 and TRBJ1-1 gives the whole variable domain NAGVMQNPRHLVRRRGQEARLRCSPMKGHSHVYWYRQLPEEGLKFMVYLQKENIIDESGMPKERFSAEFPKEGPSILRIQQVVRGDSAAYFCASSPRSKGSNTEAFFGQGTRLTVV.

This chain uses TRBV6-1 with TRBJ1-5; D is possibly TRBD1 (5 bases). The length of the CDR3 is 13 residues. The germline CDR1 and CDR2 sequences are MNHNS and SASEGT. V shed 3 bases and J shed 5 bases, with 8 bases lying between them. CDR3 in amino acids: CASSDRAHQPQHF. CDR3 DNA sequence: TGTGCCAGCAGTGACAGGGCCCATCAGCCCCAGCATTTT.

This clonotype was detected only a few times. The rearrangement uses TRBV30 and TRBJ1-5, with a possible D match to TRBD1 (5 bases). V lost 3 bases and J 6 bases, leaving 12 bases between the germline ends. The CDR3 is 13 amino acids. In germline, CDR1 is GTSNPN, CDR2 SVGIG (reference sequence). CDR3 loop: CAWSGGTLQPQHF. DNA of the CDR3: TGTGCCTGGAGCGGGGGGACCCTTCAGCCCCAGCATTTT.